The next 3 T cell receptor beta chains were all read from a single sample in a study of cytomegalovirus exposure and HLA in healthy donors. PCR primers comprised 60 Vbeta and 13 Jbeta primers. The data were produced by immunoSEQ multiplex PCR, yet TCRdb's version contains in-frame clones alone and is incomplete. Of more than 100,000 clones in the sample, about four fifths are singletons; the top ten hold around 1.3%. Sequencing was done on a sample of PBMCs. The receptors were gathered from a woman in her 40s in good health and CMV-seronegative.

The CDR3 loop is CARRGGPYEQYF. CDR3 sequence (DNA): TGCGCCAGACGCGGGGGGCCCTACGAGCAGTACTTC. V is TRBV5-1 and J is TRBJ2-7, with TRBD2 matching 8 bases. Unmatched junction bases numbered 3, after V lost 8 bases and J lost 2 bases. The CDR3 loop spans 12 amino acids. Germline loops: CDR1 SGHRS, CDR2 YFSETQ.

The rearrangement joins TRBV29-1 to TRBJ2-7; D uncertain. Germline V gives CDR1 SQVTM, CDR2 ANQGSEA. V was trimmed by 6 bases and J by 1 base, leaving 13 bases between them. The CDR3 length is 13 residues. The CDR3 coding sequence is TGCAGCGTCGCCACAAATCCTTCCTACGAGCAGTACTTC. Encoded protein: CSVATNPSYEQYF.

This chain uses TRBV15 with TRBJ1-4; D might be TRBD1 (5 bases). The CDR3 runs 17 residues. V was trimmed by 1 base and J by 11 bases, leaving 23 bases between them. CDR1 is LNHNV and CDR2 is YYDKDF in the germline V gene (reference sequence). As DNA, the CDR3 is TGTGCCACCAGCAGAGGGTCATCGGGTGGGGCCTTGAAGAAACTGTTTTTT. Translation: CATSRGSSGGALKKLFF.